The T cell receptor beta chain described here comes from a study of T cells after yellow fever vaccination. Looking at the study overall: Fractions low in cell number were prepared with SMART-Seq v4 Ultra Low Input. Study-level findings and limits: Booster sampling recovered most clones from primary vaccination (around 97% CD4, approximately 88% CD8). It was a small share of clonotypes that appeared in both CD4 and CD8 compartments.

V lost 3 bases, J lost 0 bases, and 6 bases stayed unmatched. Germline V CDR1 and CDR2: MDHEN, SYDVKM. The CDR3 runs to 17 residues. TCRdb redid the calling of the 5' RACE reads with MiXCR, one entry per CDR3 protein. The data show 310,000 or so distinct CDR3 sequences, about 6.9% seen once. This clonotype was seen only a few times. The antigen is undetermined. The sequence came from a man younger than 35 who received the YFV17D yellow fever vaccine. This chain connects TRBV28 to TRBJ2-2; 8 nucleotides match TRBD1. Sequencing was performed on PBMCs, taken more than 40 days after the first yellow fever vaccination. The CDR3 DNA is TGTGCCAGCAGTTTCCCCCGGACAGGGTCGAACACCGGGGAGCTGTTTTTT. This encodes CASSFPRTGSNTGELFF. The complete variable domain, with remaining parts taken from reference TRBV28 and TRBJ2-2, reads DVKVTQSSRYLVKRTGEKVFLECVQDMDHENMFWYRQDPGLGLRLIYFSYDVKMKEKGDIPEGYSVSREKKERFSLILESASTNQTSMYLCASSFPRTGSNTGELFFGEGSRLTVL.